What follows is one T cell receptor (beta chain) and its context. This entry comes from a study of T and B cells in COVID-19 patients. As for the study in general: Critical illness requiring mechanical ventilation or extracorporeal membrane oxygenation affected three fifths of the roughly 20 active-infection patients. 18 of 20 active-infection patients had comorbidities associated with unfavorable COVID-19 outcome.

TRB was amplified from about 250-500 ng of blood genomic DNA. The CDR3 has 14 amino acids. V lost 0 bases, J lost 6 bases, and 13 bases lay in between. Looked up from germline, CDR1 is SGHRS and CDR2 is YFSETQ. Multiplex PCR with BIOMED2 TRB-A/B primer pools amplified TRB rearrangements. From the multiplex PCR reads, TCRdb called clonotypes with MiXCR, one entry per CDR3 protein. The sample includes roughly 15,000 distinct CDR3 sequences, roughly 29% seen only once; the top ten take roughly 1.2%. Sequenced material: blood. The chain combines TRBV5-1 with TRBJ2-7, with D perhaps TRBD2 (5 bases). This sequence was found in a human donor who had recovered from COVID-19. The CDR3 here is CASSLDGPEGEQYF. The CDR3, as DNA: TGCGCCAGCAGCTTGGACGGCCCTGAGGGCGAGCAGTACTTC.